This T cell receptor (beta chain) stems from a study of T cells after yellow fever vaccination. This CDR3 spans 13 amino acids. CDR1 is SGDLS and CDR2 is YYNGEE in the germline V gene. Trimming left V 0 bases short and J 5 bases short, with 8 bases between. This clonotype was seen only a few times. TCRdb analysed the 5' RACE reads with MiXCR anew, one entry per CDR3 protein. The sample shows hundreds of thousands of distinct CDR3 sequences, 7.5% to 9.5% of them seen only once. Sequences were derived from CD4+ T cells sorted from PBMCs, sampled 5 days after the yellow fever booster vaccination. The V and J genes are TRBV9 and TRBJ2-5, with D uncertain. The source is a man aged 18 to 29 who received the YFV17D yellow fever vaccine. This chain's CDR3 is CASSVDKEETQYF. For the CDR3, the DNA is TGTGCCAGCAGCGTAGATAAGGAGGAGACCCAGTACTTC.